This T cell receptor beta chain appears in the sequencing data of a study of blood T cell repertoires in COVID-19. As for the study in general: PBMCs, B-cell-depleted T cells, or T cells provided the cDNA or gDNA that made up the material.

Measured with immunoSEQ multiplex PCR; TCRdb has only the in-frame clones, and not every one. The table lists around 420,000 clones, approximately 91% of them singletons, with about 2.1% in the top ten. This clonotype was sampled from a woman aged 40 to 50 with acute COVID-19. Sequenced input: PBMCs or T cells enriched from blood (not recorded which).

The CDR3 here is CAGGQGPNQPQHF. The DNA of the CDR3 is TGTGCCGGCGGACAGGGACCCAATCAGCCCCAGCATTTT. The chain carries TRBV15 and TRBJ1-5; 8 bases map to TRBD1. Germline trimming cut 11 bases from V and 3 bases from J; bases unmatched to any gene: 6. From germline, CDR1 is LNHNV and CDR2 YYDKDF (reference sequence). The CDR3 contains 13 residues.